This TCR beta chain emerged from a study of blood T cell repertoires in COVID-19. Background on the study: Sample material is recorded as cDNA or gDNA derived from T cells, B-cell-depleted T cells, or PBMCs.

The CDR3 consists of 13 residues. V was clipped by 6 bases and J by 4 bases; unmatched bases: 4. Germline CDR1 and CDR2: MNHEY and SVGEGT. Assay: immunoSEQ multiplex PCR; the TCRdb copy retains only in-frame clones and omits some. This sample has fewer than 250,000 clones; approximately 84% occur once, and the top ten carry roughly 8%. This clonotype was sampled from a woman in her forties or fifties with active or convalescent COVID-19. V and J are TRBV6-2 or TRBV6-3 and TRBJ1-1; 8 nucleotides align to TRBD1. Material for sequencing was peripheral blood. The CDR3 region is CASSRGQGTEAFF. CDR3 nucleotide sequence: TGTGCCAGCAGCCGAGGACAGGGCACTGAAGCTTTCTTT.